This T cell receptor (beta chain) was sequenced for a study of T cell repertoires in cytomegalovirus infection. For the study at large: HLA-B-restricted CMV epitopes that are well studied, plus recently identified HLA-C-restricted ones, were used by the study. The public TCR beta signatures pointed to both CMV infection and matching HLA type.

The V gene end was trimmed by 5 bases and the J gene end by 7 bases; junction bases not matched to a gene: 9. Germline-derived CDR1 and CDR2 are SEHNR and FQNEAQ (reference sequence). The CDR3 sequence is 14 residues long. Via MiXCR, TCRdb re-called the reads, giving one row per CDR3 protein. This table holds around 900,000 distinct CDR3 sequences, approximately 31% found once. Notes on the study in general: The ex vivo response showed dominance by HLA-C-restricted CMV-specific TCR beta clonotypes. Based on cumulative public TCR beta family frequency, carriers of CMV plus the relevant HLA were identified.

This clonotype was observed many times. Its target is unknown. The source was cultured CD8+ T cells from PBMCs, collected from culture after CMV antigen stimulation. This chain connects TRBV7-9 to TRBJ1-2; 8 nucleotides line up with TRBD1. The sequence was collected from a human donor in good health (CMV status not recorded). Some clones in this sample may be carry-over from other donors' samples. The CDR3 is CASSPDRDYSGYTF. In DNA form, the CDR3 reads TGTGCCAGCAGCCCGGACAGGGATTACAGTGGCTACACCTTC.